This T cell receptor (beta chain) was sequenced during a study of T cell responses to AZD1222 COVID-19 vaccine. This clone was observed once. What it binds is unknown. Overall study findings and caveats: No repertoire was sampled before or during the peak T cell response, only after it. Across spike, vaccine-associated CD4 TCRs were found, dominant at 160-218 and 743-854. The number of AZD1222 recipients seropositive at baseline was only five or six. Most donors were white British, females outnumbered males, and clonal diversity was possibly underestimated.

Method: immunoSEQ multiplex PCR; TCRdb's copy keeps in-frame clones and lacks some. The sample shows about 150,000 clones, approximately 78% of them seen only once. The CDR3 is 15 residues long. The V segment lost 3 bases and the J segment 7 bases; nucleotides outside the gene matches: 7. Germline loops: CDR1 SGHNT, CDR2 YYREEE (reference sequence). The receptor was derived from an adult in good health. The chain employs TRBV5-4 and TRBJ2-2; 9 bases fit TRBD2. Here the sequenced sample was peripheral blood, taken on day 0 of MenACWY control vaccination. CDR3 sequence: CASSSAGGLIGELFF. CDR3 sequence (DNA): TGTGCCAGCAGCTCCGCGGGGGGGCTTATCGGGGAGCTGTTTTTT.